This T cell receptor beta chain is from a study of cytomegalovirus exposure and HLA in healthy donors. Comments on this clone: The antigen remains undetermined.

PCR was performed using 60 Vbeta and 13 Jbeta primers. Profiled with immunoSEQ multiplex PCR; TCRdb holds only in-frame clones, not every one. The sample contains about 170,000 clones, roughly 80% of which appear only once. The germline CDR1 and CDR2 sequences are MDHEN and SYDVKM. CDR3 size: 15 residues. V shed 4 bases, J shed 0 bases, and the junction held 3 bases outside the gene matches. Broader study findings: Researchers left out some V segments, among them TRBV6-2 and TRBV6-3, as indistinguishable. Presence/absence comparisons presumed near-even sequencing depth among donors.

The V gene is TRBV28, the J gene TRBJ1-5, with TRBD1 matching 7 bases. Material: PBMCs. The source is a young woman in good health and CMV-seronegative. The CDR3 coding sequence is TGTGCCAGCAGTTCGACAGGGACTAGCAATCAGCCCCAGCATTTT. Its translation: CASSSTGTSNQPQHF.